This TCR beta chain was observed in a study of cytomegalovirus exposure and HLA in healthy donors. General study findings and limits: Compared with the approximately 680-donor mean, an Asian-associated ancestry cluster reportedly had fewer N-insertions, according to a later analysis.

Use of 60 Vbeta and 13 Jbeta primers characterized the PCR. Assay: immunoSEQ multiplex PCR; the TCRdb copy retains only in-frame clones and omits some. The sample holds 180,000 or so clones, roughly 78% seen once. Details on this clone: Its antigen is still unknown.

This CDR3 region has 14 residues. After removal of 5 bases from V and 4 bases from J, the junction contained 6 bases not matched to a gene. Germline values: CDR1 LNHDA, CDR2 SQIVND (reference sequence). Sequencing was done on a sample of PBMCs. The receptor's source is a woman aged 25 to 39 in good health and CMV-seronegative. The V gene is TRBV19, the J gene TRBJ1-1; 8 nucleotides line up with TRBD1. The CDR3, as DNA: TGTGCCAGTAGTCTTCAGGGGGCGGTCACTGAAGCTTTCTTT. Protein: CASSLQGAVTEAFF. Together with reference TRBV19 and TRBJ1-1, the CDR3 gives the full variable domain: DGGITQSPKYLFRKEGQNVTLSCEQNLNHDAMYWYRQDPGQGLRLIYYSQIVNDFQKGDIAEGYSVSREKKESFPLTVTSAQKNPTAFYLCASSLQGAVTEAFFGQGTRLTVV.